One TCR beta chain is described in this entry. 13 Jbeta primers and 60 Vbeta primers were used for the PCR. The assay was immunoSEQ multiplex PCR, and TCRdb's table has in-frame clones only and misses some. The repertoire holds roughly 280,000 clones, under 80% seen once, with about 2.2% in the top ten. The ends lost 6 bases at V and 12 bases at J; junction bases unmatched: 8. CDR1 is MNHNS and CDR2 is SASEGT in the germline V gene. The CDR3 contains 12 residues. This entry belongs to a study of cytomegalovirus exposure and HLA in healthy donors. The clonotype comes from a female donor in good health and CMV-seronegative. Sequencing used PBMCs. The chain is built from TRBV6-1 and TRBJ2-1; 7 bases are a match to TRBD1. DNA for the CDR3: TGTGCCAGCAGCTCCAACAGGGGTGTGCAGTTCTTC. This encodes CASSSNRGVQFF.